The TCR beta chain under discussion was sequenced for a study of T cell repertoires in cytomegalovirus infection. One entry per CDR3 protein, called by TCRdb with MiXCR from the reads. The repertoire holds approximately 260,000 distinct CDR3 sequences, more than 15% seen once, with more than 45% in the top ten. Germline V gene lookup returns CDR1 LGHNA and CDR2 YNFKEQ. The CDR3 has 13 residues. The V gene lost 1 base and the J gene lost 10 bases, with 11 bases spanning the gap. This sequence was found in a human donor in good health (CMV status not recorded). Some clones in this sample may be carry-over from other donors' samples. The V gene is TRBV4-2, the J gene TRBJ1-5, with D unresolved. Input material: CD8+ T cells from PBMCs. In DNA, the CDR3 is TGTGCCAGCAGCCAAGGTGGTAGTTTCCCCCAGCATTTT. It translates to CASSQGGSFPQHF.